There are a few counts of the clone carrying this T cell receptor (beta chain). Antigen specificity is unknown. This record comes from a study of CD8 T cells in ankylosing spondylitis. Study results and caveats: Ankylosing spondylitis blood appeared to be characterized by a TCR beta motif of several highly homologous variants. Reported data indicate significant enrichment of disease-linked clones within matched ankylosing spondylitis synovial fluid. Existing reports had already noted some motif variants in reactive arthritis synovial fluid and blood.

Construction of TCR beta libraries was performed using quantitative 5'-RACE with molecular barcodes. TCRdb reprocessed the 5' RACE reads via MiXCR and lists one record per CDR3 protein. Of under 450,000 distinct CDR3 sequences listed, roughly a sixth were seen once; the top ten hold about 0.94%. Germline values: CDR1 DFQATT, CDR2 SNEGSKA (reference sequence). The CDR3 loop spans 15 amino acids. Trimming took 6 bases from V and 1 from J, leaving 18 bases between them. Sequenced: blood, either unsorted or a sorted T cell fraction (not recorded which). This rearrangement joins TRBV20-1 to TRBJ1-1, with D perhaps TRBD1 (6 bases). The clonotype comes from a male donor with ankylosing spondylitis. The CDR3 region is CSAPQGGIWNTEAFF. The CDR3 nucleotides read TGCAGTGCCCCACAAGGGGGGATTTGGAACACTGAAGCTTTCTTT.